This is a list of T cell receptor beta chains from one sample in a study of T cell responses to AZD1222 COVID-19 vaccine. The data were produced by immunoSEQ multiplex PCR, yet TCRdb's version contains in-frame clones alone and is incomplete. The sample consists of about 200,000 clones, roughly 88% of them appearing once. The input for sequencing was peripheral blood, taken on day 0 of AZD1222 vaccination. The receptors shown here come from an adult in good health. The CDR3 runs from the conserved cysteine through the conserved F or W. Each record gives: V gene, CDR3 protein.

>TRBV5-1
CASSALTGSTDTQYF
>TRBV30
CAWSATGPAYGYTF
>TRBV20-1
CSASPGKKRDYEQYF
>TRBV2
CASISSPGLPYGYTF
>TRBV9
CASSVDTGYTGELFF
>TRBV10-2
CASSKFTDTQYF
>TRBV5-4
CASSGRTGTYEQYF
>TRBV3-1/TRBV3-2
CASSQVSGVGNTIYF
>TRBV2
CASKGLDYGYTF
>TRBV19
CASSKPRDGNQPQHF
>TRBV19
CASSMESRAWAGTQYF
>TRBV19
CASSRTGLAGGPSSTDTQYF
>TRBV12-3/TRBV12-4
CASSFTGLNGYTF
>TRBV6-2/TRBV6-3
CASSYPTVTEAFF
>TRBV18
CASSPSQGADTEAFF
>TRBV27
CASSLSLIMNTEAFF
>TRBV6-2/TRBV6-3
CASSLGWADTQYF
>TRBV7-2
CASSSDPSTDTQYF
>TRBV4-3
CASSQDHTERQYF
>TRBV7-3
CASSLGVSGNTIYF
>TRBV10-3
CAISESGTGEYGYTF
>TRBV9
CASSASLGDSYEQYF
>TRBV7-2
CASSLAPMGGSGNTIYF
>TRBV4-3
CASSQGASGDSYEQYF
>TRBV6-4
CASSDSIREAGGHGETQYF
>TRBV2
CASTEGGYRVYEQYF
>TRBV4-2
CASSQELAGVMNEQFF
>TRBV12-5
CASGPGTAATRSYEQYF
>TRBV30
CAWSGGPREKLFF
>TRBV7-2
CASSLTGLGDQPQHF
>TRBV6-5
CASNYSRGVNYGYTF
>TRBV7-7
CASSLTWGDGELFF
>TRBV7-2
CASSWALDGNYGYTF
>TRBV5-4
CASSLDHYGYTF
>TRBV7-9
CASSFRNNEQFF
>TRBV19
CASSIRSSGGMGYYGYTF
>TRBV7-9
CASSLSYEQYF
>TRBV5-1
CASSTDREEGWENEQFF
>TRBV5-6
CASSLGYDTQYF
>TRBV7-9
CASSPASYSGNTIYF
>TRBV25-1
CASRQGFSNTEAFF
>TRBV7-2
CASSLGPPPGQDISYEQYF
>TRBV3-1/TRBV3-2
CASSQDHSGGAGYTF
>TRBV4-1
CASSGRTEANEKLFF
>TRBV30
CAWSVRVRSNTEAFF
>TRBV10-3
CAISEPGQGASYNEQFF
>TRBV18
CASSPSSQGAGTEAFF
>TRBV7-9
CASSLGVGLVTDTQYF
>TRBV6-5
CASRTSGTDTQYF
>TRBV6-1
CASSEVLVQETQYF
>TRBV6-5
CASRQGTHEQYF
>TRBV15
CATSTAGSEQFF
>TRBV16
CASSLPVPDTQYF
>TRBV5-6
CASSTYRTGLNTEAFF
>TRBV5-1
CASSLSANYGYTF